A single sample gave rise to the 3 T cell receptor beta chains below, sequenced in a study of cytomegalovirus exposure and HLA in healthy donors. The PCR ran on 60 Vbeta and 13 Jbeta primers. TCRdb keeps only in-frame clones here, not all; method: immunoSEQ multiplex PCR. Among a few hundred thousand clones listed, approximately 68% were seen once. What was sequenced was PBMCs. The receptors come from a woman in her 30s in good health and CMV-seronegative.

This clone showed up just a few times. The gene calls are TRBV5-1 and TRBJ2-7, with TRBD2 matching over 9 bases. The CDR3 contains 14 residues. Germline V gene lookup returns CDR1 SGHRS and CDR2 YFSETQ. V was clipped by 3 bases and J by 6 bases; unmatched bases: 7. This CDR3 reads CASSYGTSSFEQYF. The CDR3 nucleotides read TGCGCCAGCAGCTACGGGACTAGCTCTTTCGAGCAGTACTTC. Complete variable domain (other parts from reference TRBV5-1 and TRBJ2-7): KAGVTQTPRYLIKTRGQQVTLSCSPISGHRSVSWYQQTPGQGLQFLFEYFSETQRNKGNFPGRFSGRQFSNSRSEMNVSTLELGDSALYLCASSYGTSSFEQYFGPGTRLTVT.

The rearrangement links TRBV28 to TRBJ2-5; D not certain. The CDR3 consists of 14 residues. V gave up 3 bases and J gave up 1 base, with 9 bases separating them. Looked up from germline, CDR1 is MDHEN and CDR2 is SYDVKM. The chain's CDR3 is CASSLAGSQETQYF. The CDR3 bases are TGTGCCAGCAGTTTGGCAGGAAGCCAAGAGACCCAGTACTTC.

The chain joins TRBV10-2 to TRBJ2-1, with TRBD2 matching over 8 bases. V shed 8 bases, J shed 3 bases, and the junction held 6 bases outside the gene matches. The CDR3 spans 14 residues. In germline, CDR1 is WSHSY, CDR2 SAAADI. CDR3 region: CASPPGGGYNEQFF. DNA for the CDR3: TGCGCCAGCCCCCCCGGGGGGGGCTACAATGAGCAGTTCTTC.